These T cell receptor beta chains were read from a single sample in a study of graft-versus-host responses after intestinal transplantation. Sequencing was performed with immunoSEQ multiplex PCR; in TCRdb, only in-frame clones are kept and a portion is missing. The sample consists of fewer than 11,000 clones, almost 95% of them appearing once. The input for sequencing was PBMCs, taken around 43 days after intestinal transplantation. The receptor source for this set is a human patient who received an intestinal transplant, so some T cells may come from the graft donor. Each CDR3 is given with its conserved first and last residue. Fields, in order: V gene, D gene, J gene, CDR3 protein. D genes are given only for firm matches.

>TRBV19|NA|TRBJ2-5
CASSARLRRLLGEQETQYF
>TRBV7-6|NA|TRBJ2-3
CASSQKTGLGDGITDTQYF
>TRBV5-4|NA|TRBJ1-1
CASSPEGSLGVAFF
>TRBV7-6|NA|TRBJ2-1
CASSLWSMGTSEQFF
>TRBV19|NA|TRBJ1-1
CASSILMNTEAFF
>TRBV5-1|TRBD2|TRBJ2-7
CASSPLADGEQYF
>TRBV6-4|TRBD2|TRBJ2-3
CASSVSGGAADTQYF
>TRBV5-1|NA|TRBJ1-2
CASSQRTYGYTF
>TRBV10-3|NA|TRBJ1-2
CAISEGTDYGYTF
>TRBV27|NA|TRBJ2-7
CASSSRQAQYF
>TRBV2|TRBD1|TRBJ2-7
CASNEGDRSYEQYF
>TRBV19|NA|TRBJ1-2
CASNLVDGDLYGYTF
>TRBV10-3|NA|TRBJ1-3
CAISESVGERTGNTIYF
>TRBV7-6|NA|TRBJ1-1
CASSATGATEAFF
>TRBV9|TRBD1|TRBJ2-2
CASTRQGSPGELFF
>TRBV5-4|NA|TRBJ2-7
CASSPGGAGEQYF
>TRBV19|NA|TRBJ1-2
CASSISPGAYGYTF
>TRBV5-4|NA|TRBJ2-4
CASSKSGREATVNF
>TRBV4-1|TRBD2|TRBJ2-7
CASSQDGGTSYKYF
>TRBV4-1|NA|TRBJ1-5
CASSQVAGGGNQPQHF
>TRBV4-1|NA|TRBJ2-7
CASSPWGYGHEQYF
>TRBV5-5|NA|TRBJ2-7
CASRDLASYEQYF
>TRBV10-2|TRBD1|TRBJ2-7
CASSQTGGYEQYF
>TRBV6-1|NA|TRBJ1-2
CASTQGFGYTF
>TRBV5-1|NA|TRBJ1-2
CASSSTSTSNYGYTF
>TRBV7-2|NA|TRBJ1-2
CASSKGGVGGYTF
>TRBV4-2|TRBD1|TRBJ2-7
CASSQVRQGNEQYF
>TRBV2|TRBD1|TRBJ2-5
CAGRDRGETQYF
>TRBV19|NA|TRBJ2-3
CATRSGTLFISDTQYF
>TRBV7-3|NA|TRBJ2-2
CASSPRTVTNTGELFF
>TRBV11-2|TRBD1|TRBJ1-6
CASSSRDRGFNSPLHF
>TRBV25-1|NA|TRBJ2-3
CASSESAWDTQYF
>TRBV18|NA|TRBJ1-1
CASSPAGGVMAFF
>TRBV6-5|NA|TRBJ2-7
CASTQGLPEQYF
>TRBV19|NA|TRBJ1-4
CASSAGDREKLFF
>TRBV2|NA|TRBJ1-3
CASSGTGNTIYF
>TRBV5-5|NA|TRBJ1-2
CASSLPPGVLYGYTF
>TRBV4-2|NA|TRBJ2-7
CASSQDNYEQYF
>TRBV11-2|NA|TRBJ2-7
CASSLGLEQYF
>TRBV9|NA|TRBJ1-1
CASSVVSNTEAFF
>TRBV6-6|NA|TRBJ1-5
CASSYPPPDQPQHF
>TRBV25-1|TRBD1|TRBJ2-7
CASSPRQGTYEQYF
>TRBV18|TRBD2|TRBJ2-5
CASSIIAGEETQYF
>TRBV9|NA|TRBJ1-6
CASRQSNNSPLHF
>TRBV19|NA|TRBJ1-6
CASRGAASSYNSPLHF